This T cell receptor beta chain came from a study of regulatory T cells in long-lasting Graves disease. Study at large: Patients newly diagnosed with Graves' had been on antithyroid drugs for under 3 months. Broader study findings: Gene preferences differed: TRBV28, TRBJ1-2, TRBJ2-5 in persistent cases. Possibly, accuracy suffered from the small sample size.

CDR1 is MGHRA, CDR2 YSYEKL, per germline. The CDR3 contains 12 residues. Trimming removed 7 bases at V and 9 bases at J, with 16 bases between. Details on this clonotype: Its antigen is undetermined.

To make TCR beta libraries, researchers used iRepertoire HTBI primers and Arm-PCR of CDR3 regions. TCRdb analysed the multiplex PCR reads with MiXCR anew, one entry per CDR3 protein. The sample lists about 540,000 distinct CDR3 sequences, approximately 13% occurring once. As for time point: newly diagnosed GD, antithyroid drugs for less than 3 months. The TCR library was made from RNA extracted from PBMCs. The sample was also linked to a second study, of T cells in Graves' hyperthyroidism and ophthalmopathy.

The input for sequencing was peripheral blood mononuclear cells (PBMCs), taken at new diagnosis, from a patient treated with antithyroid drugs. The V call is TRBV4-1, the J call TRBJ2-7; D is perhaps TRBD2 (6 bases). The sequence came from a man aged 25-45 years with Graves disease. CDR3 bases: TGCGCCAGCAACCCAAGGCTAGCGTGGCAGTACTTC. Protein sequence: CASNPRLAWQYF.